These T cell receptor beta chains were read from a single sample in a study of blood T cell repertoires in COVID-19. Repertoires were generated with immunoSEQ multiplex PCR, while TCRdb's copy carries only in-frame clones and drops some. The repertoire includes roughly 76,000 clones, roughly 87% of them detected once, and approximately 8.3% sits in the top ten. The sequencing sample was made of peripheral blood. These TCRs come from a man younger than 45 with acute or convalescent COVID-19. CDR3s include the opening cysteine and the closing phenylalanine or tryptophan. The D gene is left open where the match is weak. The size of a clone is reported for some rows only, either as once, few or many, or as a class for expanded clones.

J	length	size	D	V	DNA	CDR3
TRBJ1-4	15	-	TRBD1	TRBV11-1	TGTGCCAGCAGCAATCAGGGGGCGGGGGATGAAAAACTGTTTTTT	CASSNQGAGDEKLFF
TRBJ2-3	15	once	TRBD2	TRBV7-9	TGTGCCAGCAGCTCAGCGGGAGGGATCACAGATACGCAGTATTTT	CASSSAGGITDTQYF
TRBJ1-4	14	-	TRBD1	TRBV11-2	TGTGCCAGCAGCCGGGGACAGGGGAGGGAAAAACTGTTTTTT	CASSRGQGREKLFF
TRBJ1-2	12	-	-	TRBV28	TGTGCCAGCAGTTTAGGGACAAATGGCTACACCTTC	CASSLGTNGYTF
TRBJ1-2	13	-	-	TRBV29-1	TGCAGCGTTGAAGCTGGGAGTAACTATGGCTACACCTTC	CSVEAGSNYGYTF
TRBJ1-2	15	-	TRBD1	TRBV19	TGTGCCAGTAGAACAGCCGGGACAGCTAACTATGGCTACACCTTC	CASRTAGTANYGYTF
TRBJ2-3	15	-	-	TRBV4-3	TGCGCCAGCAGCCAAGATGGGGCCCGTCAAAATACGCAGTATTTT	CASSQDGARQNTQYF
TRBJ2-7	17	-	-	TRBV11-2	TGTGCCAGCAGGGCCACTACAGGGCCCCGGGCCTTTTACGAGCAGTACTTC	CASRATTGPRAFYEQYF
TRBJ2-1	15	-	TRBD2	TRBV28	TGTGCCAGCAGCCCCGGTGGGGGGGGAGACAATGAGCAGTTCTTC	CASSPGGGGDNEQFF
TRBJ2-7	11	-	-	TRBV11-2	TGTGCCAGCAGCATATACTACGAGCAGTACTTC	CASSIYYEQYF
TRBJ2-3	15	-	TRBD1	TRBV7-9	TGTGCCAGCAGCACGGACAGGGCTGTCACAGATACGCAGTATTTT	CASSTDRAVTDTQYF
TRBJ2-7	15	-	TRBD1	TRBV23-1	TGCGCCAGCACCTTGATCGGGACAGACGCCTACGAGCAGTACTTC	CASTLIGTDAYEQYF
TRBJ1-2	14	-	-	TRBV12-5	TGTGCTAGTGGCCTCCTGGGGCGCAACTATGGCTACACCTTC	CASGLLGRNYGYTF
TRBJ2-7	13	-	-	TRBV9	TGTGCCAGCAGCGTAGGTGCGTACTACGAGCAGTACTTC	CASSVGAYYEQYF
TRBJ2-1	13	-	-	TRBV7-3	TGTGCCAGCAGCCCGGACACTTACAATGAGCAGTTCTTC	CASSPDTYNEQFF
TRBJ2-7	14	-	-	TRBV19	TGTGCCAGTAGTATGGGGGCAGGGCCCTACGAGCAGTACTTC	CASSMGAGPYEQYF
TRBJ1-6	13	-	-	TRBV2	TGTGCCAGCGGGGCGACGATCGATTCACCCCTCCACTTT	CASGATIDSPLHF
TRBJ2-1	13	-	-	TRBV18	TGTGCCAGCTCGCCGACAGGTTACAATGAGCAGTTCTTC	CASSPTGYNEQFF
TRBJ2-1	14	-	-	TRBV11-1	TGTGCCAGCAGCCACCGGGACAACTACAATGAGCAGTTCTTC	CASSHRDNYNEQFF
TRBJ2-7	15	once	-	TRBV5-1	TGCGCCAGCAGCTTGGCCGGGGTATCTGGCTACGAGCAGTACTTC	CASSLAGVSGYEQYF
TRBJ2-1	13	-	-	TRBV15	TGTGCCACCAGCAGAGGTAGCTACAATGAGCAGTTCTTC	CATSRGSYNEQFF
TRBJ1-4	14	-	-	TRBV3-1/TRBV3-2	TGTGCCAGCAGCCAAGTGGCAAGTAATGAAAAACTGTTTTTT	CASSQVASNEKLFF
TRBJ2-2	16	-	-	TRBV30	TGTGCCTGGAGTGTGCGGGACCAAGGGAACACCGGGGAGCTGTTTTTT	CAWSVRDQGNTGELFF
TRBJ1-6	14	few	-	TRBV18	TGTGCCAGCTCACCAACCGGACAAACAGTACCCCTCCACTTT	CASSPTGQTVPLHF
TRBJ1-5	15	-	TRBD1	TRBV19	TGTGCCAGTAAACTGACAGGGTGGGGGAATCAGCCCCAGCATTTT	CASKLTGWGNQPQHF
TRBJ2-3	15	-	-	TRBV21-1	TGTGCCAGCAGCGGCCCTAGCGGACTCACAGATACGCAGTATTTT	CASSGPSGLTDTQYF
TRBJ2-7	13	-	TRBD2	TRBV3-1/TRBV3-2	TGTGCCAGCAGAGCTAGCGGGAGCTACGAGCAGTACTTC	CASRASGSYEQYF
TRBJ2-7	12	once	-	TRBV2	TGTGCCAGCCGGAGAGAGACCTACGAGCAGTACTTC	CASRRETYEQYF
TRBJ1-2	15	once	-	TRBV6-2/TRBV6-3	TGTGCCAGCAGTTACGCGGGACCGAAGGGAGGTGGCTACACCTTC	CASSYAGPKGGGYTF
TRBJ2-6	15	-	TRBD1	TRBV28	TGTGCCAGCAGGCGGACAGGCTCTGGGGCCAACGTCCTGACTTTC	CASRRTGSGANVLTF
TRBJ2-7	13	-	-	TRBV14	TGTGCCAGCAGCCACTCAACCGGGGGCGAGCAGTACTTC	CASSHSTGGEQYF
TRBJ1-4	15	-	-	TRBV3-1/TRBV3-2	TGTGCCAGCAGCCAAGACTTCTGGGCCCAGGAAAAACTGTTTTTT	CASSQDFWAQEKLFF
TRBJ2-4	14	-	TRBD1	TRBV28	TGTGCCAGCAGTTTATCAGGGGGCCGGGACATTCAGTACTTC	CASSLSGGRDIQYF
TRBJ2-3	13	-	TRBD1	TRBV29-1	TGCAGCGTTACGGACAGGGGCAGGAATACGCAGTATTTT	CSVTDRGRNTQYF
TRBJ1-3	14	few	-	TRBV6-5	TGTGCCAGCAGTTACTCCAACTCTGGAAACACCATATATTTT	CASSYSNSGNTIYF
TRBJ1-1	13	-	-	TRBV28	TGTGCCAGCAGTCTCCGGACTGGTACTGAAGCTTTCTTT	CASSLRTGTEAFF
TRBJ2-1	15	few	TRBD1	TRBV28	TGTGCCAGCAGTACCTCCGGGACAGGGGGCAATGAGCAGTTCTTC	CASSTSGTGGNEQFF
TRBJ2-2	11	-	-	TRBV11-2	TGTGCCAGCATCTCCACCGGGGAGCTGTTTTTT	CASISTGELFF